A selection of T cell receptor beta chains follows, all from one sample in a study of blood T cells in healthy people across ages. TCRdb itself ran the 5' RACE reads through MiXCR, one entry per CDR3 protein. The table lists about 680,000 distinct CDR3 sequences, 49% of them singletons, with around 32% in the top ten. Sequenced: blood. These TCRs come from a woman aged 55-75 years in good health. Both conserved end residues are part of each CDR3. D genes are given only for firm matches. Size is stated for part of the rows, as once, few or many counts, or as a class when the clone is expanded.

D,size,V,J,CDR3,DNA
-,few,TRBV29-1,TRBJ2-3,CSVGQGPDTQYF,TGCAGCGTTGGGCAGGGCCCAGATACGCAGTATTTT
TRBD1,-,TRBV5-1,TRBJ2-1,CASSLRTGVTRNEQFF,TGCGCCAGCAGCTTGAGGACAGGGGTCACCCGCAATGAGCAGTTCTTC
-,-,TRBV20-1,TRBJ2-1,CSARLVGRYNERFF,TGCAGTGCTAGACTAGTGGGGCGCTACAATGAGCGGTTCTTC
-,-,TRBV20-1,TRBJ1-5,CSALVYPGENQPQHF,TGCAGTGCCCTTGTTTATCCCGGCGAGAATCAGCCCCAGCATTTT
-,few,TRBV29-1,TRBJ2-7,CSVGVAGRKAYEQYF,TGCAGCGTTGGAGTGGCGGGGAGAAAGGCCTACGAGCAGTACTTC
-,-,TRBV7-6,TRBJ2-1,CASRHRSEGQFF,TGTGCCAGCAGGCACCGCAGCGAAGGGCAGTTCTTC
TRBD1,-,TRBV20-1,TRBJ1-2,CSARPGTGANYGYTF,TGCAGTGCTAGGCCTGGGACAGGGGCTAACTATGGCTACACCTTC
-,few,TRBV5-5,TRBJ2-3,CASSAGQLTDTQYF,TGTGCCAGCAGCGCGGGCCAGCTCACAGATACGCAGTATTTT
-,-,TRBV4-3,TRBJ2-1,CASSQDVAGYGEQFF,TGCGCCAGCAGCCAAGATGTGGCGGGATACGGTGAGCAGTTCTTC
-,-,TRBV5-1,TRBJ2-3,CASSFFPSSTDTQYF,TGCGCCAGCAGCTTTTTCCCCTCCTCCACAGATACGCAGTATTTT
-,-,TRBV2,TRBJ2-6,CASEGPSGANVLTF,TGTGCCAGCGAGGGGCCGTCTGGGGCCAACGTCCTGACTTTC
-,many,TRBV14,TRBJ2-2,CASSQGPGELFF,TGTGCCAGCAGCCAGGGCCCCGGGGAGCTGTTTTTT
TRBD2,few,TRBV28,TRBJ2-1,CASELAGVGEQFF,TGTGCCAGCGAACTAGCGGGAGTTGGTGAGCAGTTCTTC
TRBD1,-,TRBV12-3/TRBV12-4,TRBJ2-3,CASTSGGPTSTDTQYF,TGTGCCAGCACGTCAGGGGGACCTACTAGCACAGATACGCAGTATTTT
-,-,TRBV7-2,TRBJ2-1,CASSLAKGNEQFF,TGTGCCAGCAGCTTAGCGAAGGGCAATGAGCAGTTCTTC
-,few,TRBV7-2,TRBJ2-7,CASSFGEAYEQYF,TGTGCCAGCAGCTTCGGGGAAGCATACGAGCAGTACTTC
TRBD1,once,TRBV20-1,TRBJ2-5,CSASPGGETQYF,TGCAGTGCTAGTCCAGGGGGAGAGACCCAGTACTTC
-,-,TRBV12-3/TRBV12-4,TRBJ1-2,CASSLRASHPSNYGYTF,TGTGCCAGCAGTTTAAGGGCTTCCCACCCCTCTAACTATGGCTACACCTTC
TRBD1,-,TRBV18,TRBJ2-6,CASSRQTGGNTGANVLTF,TGTGCCAGCTCACGACAGACAGGGGGTAATACTGGGGCCAACGTCCTGACTTTC
-,few,TRBV11-2,TRBJ2-2,CASSTGLRELFF,TGTGCCAGCAGTACGGGACTCCGGGAGCTGTTTTTT
-,few,TRBV5-5,TRBJ1-6,CASSLTVNSPLHF,TGTGCCAGCAGCTTGACAGTTAATTCACCCCTCCACTTT
-,-,TRBV27,TRBJ1-2,CASSPSWWSGYTF,TGTGCCAGCAGCCCCTCATGGTGGTCTGGCTACACCTTC
TRBD1,-,TRBV28,TRBJ2-3,CASTGTGGFYTQYF,TGTGCCAGCACGGGGACAGGGGGCTTTTATACGCAGTATTTT
TRBD2,-,TRBV7-2,TRBJ2-5,CASSTGSTSGETQYF,TGTGCCAGCAGCACAGGTTCGACTAGCGGAGAGACCCAGTACTTC
TRBD2,few,TRBV5-8,TRBJ2-5,CASSSLAGVQYF,TGTGCCAGCAGCTCACTAGCGGGAGTGCAGTACTTC